Shown below are 9 T cell receptor beta chains from a single sample sequenced in a study of T cell responses to AZD1222 COVID-19 vaccine. Profiling relied on immunoSEQ multiplex PCR, and the TCRdb table lists in-frame clones only, not all of them. The data show approximately 150,000 clones, almost 95% seen once. The sample was peripheral blood, taken on day 0 of AZD1222 vaccination. These receptors were taken from an adult in good health.

The chain links TRBV30 to TRBJ1-1, with 7 nucleotides matching TRBD1. Trimming took 7 bases from V and 1 from J; bases not matched to a gene: 3. Germline-derived CDR1 and CDR2 are GTSNPN and SVGIG (reference sequence). The CDR3 contains 12 residues. The CDR3 DNA reads TGTGCCTCGGACAGGAGGAACACTGAAGCTTTCTTT. This encodes CASDRRNTEAFF.

This chain connects TRBV3-1 (or the pseudogene TRBV3-2) to TRBJ1-1; D perhaps matches TRBD1 (6 bases). CDR3 length equals 14 residues. The germline V gene encodes CDR1 LGHDT and CDR2 YNNKEL (reference sequence). V was shortened by 2 bases and J by 7 bases, with 14 bases between the two germline ends. CDR3 sequence (DNA): TGTGCCAGCAGCCAACGACAGGAGTTAAATGAAGCTTTCTTT. Its translation: CASSQRQELNEAFF.

CDR3 region: CADPPAVLTSTDTQYF. CDR3 nucleotide sequence: TGCGCCGACCCCCCAGCGGTACTCACTAGCACAGATACGCAGTATTTT. The chain carries TRBV10-1 and TRBJ2-3; TRBD2 is a possible D gene (5 bases). The CDR3 length is 16 residues. V was pared by 11 bases and J by 0 bases, with 21 bases between. Germline V gene sequence: CDR1 WNHNN, CDR2 SYGVQD (reference sequence).

The chain couples TRBV6-5 to TRBJ2-7; TRBD1 is a possible D gene (5 bases). This CDR3 spans 13 amino acids. The ends were cut back, 3 bases at V and 6 bases at J, with 12 bases in the middle. From germline, CDR1 is MNHEY and CDR2 SVGAGI. Written as DNA, the CDR3 is TGTGCCAGCAGTTATTCCCCCAGGGCCGAGCAGTACTTC. Translating it yields CASSYSPRAEQYF.

The rearrangement joins TRBV5-8 to TRBJ1-6; D remains unclear. The germline V and J ends were trimmed by 1 base and 0 bases, with 8 bases remaining between them. Per the germline V gene, CDR1 is SGHTS and CDR2 is YDEGEE. CDR3 length: 16 residues. The CDR3 protein is CASSLYASSYNSPLHF. The CDR3 DNA reads TGTGCCAGCAGCTTGTACGCGAGCTCCTATAATTCACCCCTCCACTTT.

The genes are TRBV10-3 and TRBJ1-5, with TRBD1 as a possible D gene (5 bases). CDR1 is ENHRY, CDR2 SYGVKD, per germline. Between the trimmed V and J ends, which lost 6 bases and 1 base, there was a span of 16 bases. This CDR3 is built from 16 residues. CDR3 nucleotide sequence: TGTGCCATCAGCAACCGGGACCAAGGGAGCAATCAGCCCCAGCATTTT. It encodes CAISNRDQGSNQPQHF.

The CDR3 bases are TGTGCCAGCAGCCCTGGGGGGGGAACCTCCTCCTACGAGCAGTACTTC. The encoded protein is CASSPGGGTSSYEQYF. The J gene is TRBJ2-7, the V gene TRBV7-3; 7 bases align to TRBD2. The ends lost 5 bases at V and 0 bases at J; junction bases unmatched: 10. Germline CDR1 is SGHTA and CDR2 is FQGTGA. The CDR3 consists of 16 residues. The full variable domain, with the rest looked up from reference TRBV7-3 and TRBJ2-7, is GAGVSQTPSNKVTEKGKYVELRCDPISGHTALYWYRQSLGQGPEFLIYFQGTGAADDSGLPNDRFFAVRPEGSVSTLKIQRTERGDSAVYLCASSPGGGTSSYEQYFGPGTRLTVT.

This clone showed up just a few times. The chain is built from TRBV3-1 (or the pseudogene TRBV3-2) and TRBJ1-6, with D hard to call. The CDR3 consists of 13 residues. V lost 1 base, J lost 7 bases, and 5 bases lay in between. Germline V CDR1 and CDR2: LGHDT, YNNKEL (reference sequence). This CDR3 is CASSQVGNSPLHF. The CDR3 bases are TGTGCCAGCAGCCAAGTTGGGAATTCACCCCTCCACTTT.

V gene TRBV5-1 combines with J gene TRBJ1-1; possibly TRBD1 for D (6 bases). V lost 0 bases, J lost 4 bases, and 13 bases lay in between. The CDR3 extends over 15 amino acids. Germline assignment: CDR1 SGHRS and CDR2 YFSETQ. DNA of the CDR3: TGCGCCAGCAGCTTGGAGGGGACAAAAGGCACTGAAGCTTTCTTT. Residues: CASSLEGTKGTEAFF.